Listed below are T cell receptor beta chains from one sample, sequenced in a study of blood T cells in healthy people across ages. TCRdb re-analysed the 5' RACE reads in MiXCR, keeping a single row per CDR3 protein. This sample has 1.8 million or so distinct CDR3 sequences, with about two fifths found just once. The sample was blood. The receptors were sampled from a human donor in good health. Both conserved end residues are part of each CDR3. D genes are given only for firm matches. Expanded clones are given a class, and other clones once, few, many or no size at all.

>TRBJ1-2|TRBV7-2|-|-
CASSLVAGDGYTF
TGTGCCAGCAGCTTAGTGGCCGGGGATGGCTACACCTTC
>TRBJ2-5|TRBV14|many|-
CASSQDRKTQYF
TGTGCCAGCAGCCAAGATCGGAAGACCCAGTACTTC
>TRBJ1-2|TRBV4-3|few|-
CASSPTTRDGYTF
TGCGCCAGCAGCCCTACGACGAGGGATGGCTACACCTTC
>TRBJ2-2|TRBV12-5|-|TRBD1
CASGIRQGRGTGELFF
TGTGCTAGTGGTATACGACAGGGTAGGGGCACCGGGGAGCTGTTTTTT
>TRBJ2-1|TRBV19|few|TRBD2
CASSIRGGLDEQFF
TGTGCCAGTAGTATCCGGGGGGGCCTGGATGAGCAGTTCTTC
>TRBJ1-4|TRBV7-9|-|-
CASSPGVGSFNEKLFF
TGTGCCAGCAGCCCAGGCGTGGGGTCTTTTAATGAAAAACTGTTTTTT
>TRBJ2-1|TRBV20-1|-|TRBD2
CSARDGTSVWNEQFF
TGCAGTGCTAGAGATGGGACTAGCGTATGGAATGAGCAGTTCTTC
>TRBJ2-1|TRBV6-5|few|-
CASRAFGGWGNNEQFF
TGTGCCAGCAGGGCATTTGGGGGTTGGGGAAATAATGAGCAGTTCTTC
>TRBJ2-5|TRBV5-1|-|TRBD2
CASLAGHRGETLYF
TGCGCCAGCCTAGCGGGGCACCGGGGTGAGACCCTGTACTTC
>TRBJ1-6|TRBV11-2|few|TRBD1
CASSLLRDRVSPLHF
TGTGCCAGCAGCTTGCTACGGGACAGGGTATCACCCCTCCACTTT
>TRBJ1-1|TRBV5-1|-|-
CASSLHESTEAFF
TGCGCCAGCAGCTTGCATGAGTCCACTGAAGCTTTCTTT
>TRBJ1-2|TRBV4-1|-|-
CASSQDRRDWGGYTF
TGCGCCAGCAGCCAAGATCGAAGGGACTGGGGAGGCTACACCTTC
>TRBJ2-4|TRBV25-1|few|TRBD2
CASSESSGGAEDIQYF
TGTGCCAGCAGTGAATCTAGCGGGGGGGCCGAGGACATTCAGTACTTC
>TRBJ1-1|TRBV28|-|TRBD1
CASRAGTERAFF
TGTGCCAGCAGAGCCGGGACAGAGAGAGCTTTCTTT
>TRBJ1-4|TRBV6-2/TRBV6-3|-|-
CASIPPPHGLFF
TGTGCCAGCATTCCGCCCCCCCATGGACTGTTTTTT
>TRBJ1-5|TRBV5-1|-|TRBD1
CASSLTLDRASNQPQHF
TGCGCCAGCAGCTTGACGCTCGACAGGGCGAGCAATCAGCCCCAGCATTTT
>TRBJ2-5|TRBV20-1|-|TRBD2
CSARDDRRLAGAIQETQYF
TGCAGTGCTAGAGATGACCGGCGGCTAGCGGGGGCTATTCAAGAGACCCAGTACTTC
>TRBJ2-7|TRBV19|-|-
CASSIISGITIYEQYF
TGTGCCAGTAGTATTATCAGTGGCATAACGATCTACGAGCAGTACTTC
>TRBJ2-3|TRBV6-2/TRBV6-3|many|-
CASSYSVRATDTQYF
TGTGCCAGCAGTTACTCGGTCAGGGCGACAGATACGCAGTATTTT
>TRBJ1-2|TRBV7-2|few|-
CASSLAPMGAGVNYGYTF
TGTGCCAGCAGCTTAGCCCCGATGGGGGCAGGGGTTAACTATGGCTACACCTTC
>TRBJ2-1|TRBV6-1|-|-
CASSVGLTQNEQFF
TGTGCCAGCAGTGTAGGTCTGACGCAAAATGAGCAGTTCTTC
>TRBJ2-1|TRBV4-2|few|-
CASSQVGGRNEQFF
TGTGCCAGCAGCCAAGTGGGGGGAAGAAATGAGCAGTTCTTC
>TRBJ1-5|TRBV27|-|TRBD1
CASSLYQGQGGDQPQHF
TGTGCCAGCAGTTTATACCAGGGACAGGGTGGAGATCAGCCCCAGCATTTT
>TRBJ1-2|TRBV7-2|-|-
CASSLEIGGLYGYTF
TGTGCCAGCAGCTTAGAGATTGGGGGGCTTTATGGCTACACCTTC
>TRBJ1-1|TRBV10-3|few|-
CAITGQRNTEAFF
TGTGCCATCACTGGACAGAGGAACACTGAAGCTTTCTTT
>TRBJ1-1|TRBV29-1|-|-
CSVDQDVDTEAFF
TGCAGCGTAGACCAAGACGTCGACACTGAAGCTTTCTTT
>TRBJ1-1|TRBV3-1|-|-
CASSQNRQVEAFF
TGTGCCAGCAGCCAGAACAGGCAGGTTGAAGCTTTCTTT
>TRBJ1-1|TRBV13|-|-
CASSKEGGKAFF
TGTGCCAGCAGCAAGGAGGGGGGCAAAGCTTTCTTT
>TRBJ2-4|TRBV6-2/TRBV6-3|-|TRBD1
CASSFTTGGVNIQYF
TGTGCCAGCAGTTTCACGACAGGGGGCGTCAACATTCAGTACTTC
>TRBJ1-2|TRBV7-2|-|TRBD1
CASSLGTGGWEGYTF
TGTGCCAGCAGCTTAGGGACAGGGGGTTGGGAAGGCTACACCTTC
>TRBJ1-2|TRBV20-1|-|-
CSTTLTVNYGYTF
TGCAGTACTACACTGACAGTTAACTATGGCTACACCTTC
>TRBJ2-2|TRBV7-9|-|TRBD2
CASSPRASGTGELFF
TGTGCCAGCAGCCCTAGGGCTAGCGGCACCGGGGAGCTGTTTTTT
>TRBJ2-6|TRBV9|-|TRBD1
CASSRQGYSGANVLTF
TGTGCCAGCAGCAGACAGGGATACTCTGGGGCCAACGTCCTGACTTTC
>TRBJ1-2|TRBV6-6|-|-
CASSYEGPNYGYTF
TGTGCCAGCAGTTACGAGGGGCCTAACTATGGCTACACCTTC
>TRBJ2-5|TRBV4-3|-|-
CASSQDPAPQETQYF
TGCGCCAGCAGCCAAGATCCGGCACCCCAAGAGACCCAGTACTTC
>TRBJ2-3|TRBV7-3|few|-
CASSFEGSDTQYF
TGTGCCAGCAGCTTTGAGGGGTCAGATACGCAGTATTTT
>TRBJ2-1|TRBV27|-|TRBD2
CASSLFERGAYSYNEQFF
TGTGCCAGCAGTTTATTCGAGCGGGGGGCCTATTCCTACAATGAGCAGTTCTTC
>TRBJ2-1|TRBV11-3|-|-
CASETTYNEQFF
TGTGCCAGCGAGACTACCTACAATGAGCAGTTCTTC
>TRBJ2-7|TRBV7-9|-|-
CASSFRRGPSFEQYF
TGTGCCAGCAGCTTCCGGCGGGGGCCTAGCTTCGAGCAGTACTTC
>TRBJ2-1|TRBV12-5|-|-
CASGKEAYNEQFF
TGTGCTAGCGGTAAGGAAGCCTACAATGAGCAGTTCTTC
>TRBJ2-7|TRBV7-2|few|TRBD1
CASSLNLRTGVEQYF
TGTGCCAGCAGCTTAAATTTGCGGACAGGGGTCGAGCAGTACTTC
>TRBJ1-2|TRBV12-3/TRBV12-4|-|-
CASSLRSWDYGYTF
TGTGCCAGCAGTTTAAGGTCGTGGGACTATGGCTACACCTTC
>TRBJ2-7|TRBV24-1|-|-
CATSDRYSYEQYF
TGTGCCACCAGTGACAGGTACTCCTACGAGCAGTACTTC
>TRBJ2-3|TRBV20-1|few|TRBD2
CSATLAGRTDTQYF
TGCAGTGCTACTTTAGCGGGCCGAACAGATACGCAGTATTTT
>TRBJ2-1|TRBV29-1|once|TRBD2
CSKTSGGSLDEQFF
TGCAGCAAGACTAGCGGGGGTTCGCTCGATGAGCAGTTCTTC
>TRBJ1-2|TRBV5-6|-|-
CASSPSWDGYDYTF
TGTGCCAGCAGCCCTTCATGGGACGGCTATGACTACACCTTC
>TRBJ1-2|TRBV5-1|-|-
CASRQAISAGGYTF
TGCGCCAGCAGGCAGGCCATCTCAGCGGGTGGCTACACCTTC
>TRBJ2-3|TRBV7-8|-|TRBD1
CASNSLGQGKTDTQYF
TGTGCCAGCAATTCCCTGGGACAGGGGAAAACAGATACGCAGTATTTT
>TRBJ1-4|TRBV12-5|few|-
CASGLVLGSIEKLFF
TGTGCTAGTGGTTTGGTACTTGGTAGCATCGAAAAACTGTTTTTT
>TRBJ2-1|TRBV11-2|-|TRBD1
CASSPYGQGPYNEQFF
TGTGCCAGCAGCCCATACGGACAGGGACCATACAATGAGCAGTTCTTC